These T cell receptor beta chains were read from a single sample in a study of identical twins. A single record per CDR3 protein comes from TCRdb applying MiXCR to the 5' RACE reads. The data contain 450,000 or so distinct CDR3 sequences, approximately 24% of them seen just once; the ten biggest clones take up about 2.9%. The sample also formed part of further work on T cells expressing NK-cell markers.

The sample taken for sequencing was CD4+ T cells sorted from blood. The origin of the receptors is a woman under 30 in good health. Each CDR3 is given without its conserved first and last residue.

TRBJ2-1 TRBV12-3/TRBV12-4 ASRNLGRAGDEQF
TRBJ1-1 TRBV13 ASSFLGRSNTEAF
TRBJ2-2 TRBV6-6 AGGSGDTGELF
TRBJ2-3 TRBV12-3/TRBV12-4 ASSFPGLDTQY
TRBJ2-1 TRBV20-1 SATDYNEQF
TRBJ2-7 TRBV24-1 ATRSGWYEQY
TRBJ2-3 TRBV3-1 ASSPLPLGAGDTQY
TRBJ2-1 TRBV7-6 ASSLGGNYNEQF
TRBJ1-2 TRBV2 ASRDRGNYGYT
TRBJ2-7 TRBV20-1 SARKGQGDEQY
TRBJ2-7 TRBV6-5 ASSYGTSGKGEQY
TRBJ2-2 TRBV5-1 ASRYVPGTGELF
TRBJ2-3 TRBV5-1 ASSLPSLAGRKDTQY
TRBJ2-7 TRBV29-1 SGSGGSYEQY
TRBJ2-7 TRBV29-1 SVVGISYEQY
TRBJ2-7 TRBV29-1 SVAKVDGGEQY
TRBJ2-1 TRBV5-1 ASSSADLRGNEQF
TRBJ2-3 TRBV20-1 SATRASTDTQY
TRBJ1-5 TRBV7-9 ASSSQGGQPQH
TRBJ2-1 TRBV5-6 ASSLAGTSNQF
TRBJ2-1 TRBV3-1 ASSHYRTSSHNEQF
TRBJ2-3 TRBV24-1 ATSDPRKDTQY
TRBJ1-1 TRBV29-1 SVGLHF
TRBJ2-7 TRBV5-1 ASSPQPGQYYEQY
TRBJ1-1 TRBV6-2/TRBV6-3 ASIHHAGDTEAF
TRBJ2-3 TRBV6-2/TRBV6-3 ASSYGASTDTQY
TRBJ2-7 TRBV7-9 ASSNTGTGASYEQY
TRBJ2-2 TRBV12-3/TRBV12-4 ASSRDLLSGELF
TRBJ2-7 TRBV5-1 ASRLAGALEQY
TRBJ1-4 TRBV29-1 SAVLDRVYEKLF
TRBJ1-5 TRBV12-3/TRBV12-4 ASSSSAYNQPQH
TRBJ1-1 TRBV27 ASRGTGGAEAF
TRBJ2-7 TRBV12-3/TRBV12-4 ASSFRGGPYEQY
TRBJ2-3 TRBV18 ASSPMIDHGDRLQY
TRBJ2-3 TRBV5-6 ASSLEGRENTQY
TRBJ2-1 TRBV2 ASRGWARDTSLSEQF
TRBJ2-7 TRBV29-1 SVARGPDYEQY
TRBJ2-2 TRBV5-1 ASSGKDRVAGELF
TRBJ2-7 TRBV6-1 ASSRRGGANAPYEQY
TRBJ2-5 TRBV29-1 SVSPDRERGTQY
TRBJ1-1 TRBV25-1 ASSVPGRMNTEAF
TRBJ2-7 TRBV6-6 ASSYGGVEQY
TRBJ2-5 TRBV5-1 ASSLAGTETQY
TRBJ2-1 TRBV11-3 ASSSRWDREAYNEQF
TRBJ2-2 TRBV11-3 ASSYSSGGLF
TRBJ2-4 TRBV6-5 ASSYSKRKNIQY
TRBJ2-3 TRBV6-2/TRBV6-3 ASRGLADTDTQY
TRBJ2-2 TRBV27 ASSLGMNTGELF
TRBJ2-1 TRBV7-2 ASSPSHEQF